The rows below give T cell receptor beta chains drawn from one sample of a study of T cell repertoires in cytomegalovirus infection. No antigen has been identified for these receptors. Via MiXCR, TCRdb re-called the reads, giving one row per CDR3 protein. The data contain hundreds of thousands of distinct CDR3 sequences, roughly 36% of them singletons. This specimen consisted of cultured PBMCs, obtained from culture after CMV antigen stimulation. These receptor sequences come from a human donor in good health (CMV status not recorded). Some clones in this sample may be carry-over from other donors' samples. CDR3s include the opening cysteine and the closing phenylalanine or tryptophan. The D gene is left open where the match is weak. Size is omitted from some rows. Given values are once, few, many or a class for expanded clones.

V	D	size	J	DNA	CDR3
TRBV4-1	NA	few	TRBJ1-5	TGCGCCAGCAGCCCCGCTAGGGGGATGGGTCAGCCCCAGCATTTT	CASSPARGMGQPQHF
TRBV7-6	NA	NA	TRBJ2-7	TGTGCCAGCACCCACGAGGGAGGGGGGATCTACGAGCAGTACTTC	CASTHEGGGIYEQYF
TRBV7-8	NA	NA	TRBJ1-5	TGTGCCAGCAGCTTAGTTAGCCATAGCAATCAGCCCCAGCATTTT	CASSLVSHSNQPQHF
TRBV6-5	TRBD1	NA	TRBJ1-1	TGTGCCAGCAGTTACCGGACAGGGGGCGACGGTGAAGCTTTCTTT	CASSYRTGGDGEAFF
TRBV3-1	NA	NA	TRBJ2-7	TGTGCCAGCAGCCTCTCCGGGGGCTACTACGAGCAGTACTTC	CASSLSGGYYEQYF
TRBV19	NA	NA	TRBJ1-1	TGTGCCAGTAGTAAGGGGAGGGACACTGAAGCTTTCTTT	CASSKGRDTEAFF
TRBV5-4	TRBD1	NA	TRBJ1-3	TGTGCCAGCAGCTTGTCAACAGGGGGCACTGGAAACACCATATATTTT	CASSLSTGGTGNTIYF
TRBV7-2	NA	many	TRBJ2-7	TGTGCCAGCAGCCCGCAGCCGGGACCAACCTACGAGCAGTACTTC	CASSPQPGPTYEQYF
TRBV6-1	NA	few	TRBJ2-5	TGTGCCAGCAGTGAAGATGGACAGCAAGAGACCCAGTACTTC	CASSEDGQQETQYF
TRBV19	NA	few	TRBJ2-1	TGTGCCAGTAGTATCGACAGGATTACCCAGTTCTTC	CASSIDRITQFF
TRBV7-2	NA	NA	TRBJ1-3	TGTGCCAGCAGCTTCCGGGTGAGGGGAGGGAACACCATATATTTT	CASSFRVRGGNTIYF
TRBV6-8	TRBD2	NA	TRBJ2-3	TGTGCCAGCAGTTTGATGGGGGGGACGCTCCCAGATACGCAGTATTTT	CASSLMGGTLPDTQYF
TRBV12-3/TRBV12-4	NA	few	TRBJ1-3	TGTGCCAGCCGTCCCTGGGGATCTGGAAACACCATATATTTT	CASRPWGSGNTIYF
TRBV20-1	TRBD2	NA	TRBJ2-1	TGCAGTGCTACTAGCGGGAGCCGCTACAATGAGCAGTTCTTC	CSATSGSRYNEQFF
TRBV10-3	NA	NA	TRBJ2-3	TGTGCCGCCGGACCGTCAGGGGTAATAGATACGCAGTATTTT	CAAGPSGVIDTQYF
TRBV24-1	TRBD2	few	TRBJ2-1	TGTGCCACCAGTGCCAGCGGGGGGGCGGTCCGGATCTTC	CATSASGGAVRIF
TRBV5-1	NA	NA	TRBJ1-1	TGCGCCAGCAGCCCAAGTGGGACCGGAAACACTGAAGCTTTCTTT	CASSPSGTGNTEAFF
TRBV19	NA	NA	TRBJ2-1	TGTGCCAGTAGTCTTAGATTGGGTGAGCAGTTCTTC	CASSLRLGEQFF
TRBV12-3/TRBV12-4	NA	NA	TRBJ1-5	TGTGCCAGCAGCCACGGAGGGAGAAATCAGCCCCAGCATTTT	CASSHGGRNQPQHF
TRBV15	TRBD1	NA	TRBJ2-3	TGTGCCACCAGCAGCCCCAGGACAGGGGGGGGTTCAGATACGCAGTATTTT	CATSSPRTGGGSDTQYF
TRBV6-2/TRBV6-3	TRBD1	NA	TRBJ2-2	TGTGCCAGCAGTTACCGGAAGGGACAGGGGGCAATCGGGGAGCTGTTTTTT	CASSYRKGQGAIGELFF
TRBV10-3	NA	few	TRBJ2-3	TGTGCCATCAGACGGGACTCCCGGGGTAGCACAGATACGCAGTATTTT	CAIRRDSRGSTDTQYF
TRBV4-1	NA	NA	TRBJ1-2	TGCGCCAGCAGCCAAGATGAGACCACTAACTATGGCTACACCTTC	CASSQDETTNYGYTF
TRBV12-3/TRBV12-4	NA	NA	TRBJ1-1	TGTGCCAGCAGTTTAGCATCCGGTCCCCCTGAAGCTTTCTTT	CASSLASGPPEAFF
TRBV7-2	NA	many	TRBJ1-2	TGTGCCAGCAGCCCGATGGGGAACTATGGCTACACCTTC	CASSPMGNYGYTF
TRBV7-6	NA	NA	TRBJ1-3	TGTGCCAGCAACACCGGAGGGGCATCTGGAAACACCATATATTTT	CASNTGGASGNTIYF
TRBV7-2	NA	many	TRBJ2-5	TGTGCCACCGCCGACAGCAACCAAGAGACCCAGTACTTC	CATADSNQETQYF
TRBV7-9	NA	NA	TRBJ1-4	TGTGCCAGCAGGGGCAAATCTGATGAAAAACTGTTTTTT	CASRGKSDEKLFF
TRBV27	TRBD2	NA	TRBJ2-1	TGTGCCAGCAGTTTATACCAACGACAGATTGCGTCGGGGACTAGCGGGAATTATGAGCAGTTCTTC	CASSLYQRQIASGTSGNYEQFF
TRBV6-1	NA	NA	TRBJ2-3	TGTGCCAGCAGTGACCCCGCGCAGGGCGAGACAGATACGCAGTATTTT	CASSDPAQGETDTQYF
TRBV27	NA	NA	TRBJ1-1	TGTGCCACCTACGCCGGGGGGTCGAACACTGAAGCTTTCTTT	CATYAGGSNTEAFF
TRBV6-2/TRBV6-3	NA	NA	TRBJ1-2	TGTGCCAGCAGTTTCTTCAGGGATGGCTACACCTTC	CASSFFRDGYTF
TRBV12-3/TRBV12-4	TRBD1	NA	TRBJ2-2	TGTGCCAGCAGCCCCGGGACAGGGTTTACCGGGGAGCTGTTTTTT	CASSPGTGFTGELFF
TRBV6-5	TRBD1	NA	TRBJ1-6	TGTGCCAGCACCAGACAGGGATCGAATTCACCCCTCCACTTT	CASTRQGSNSPLHF
TRBV9	TRBD1	NA	TRBJ1-2	TGTGCCAGCAGCGAATCGTACGCTCGACAGGGCGTTCCAGCTAACTATGGCTACACCTTC	CASSESYARQGVPANYGYTF
TRBV27	NA	NA	TRBJ2-7	TGTGCCAGCAGTTTTGGGGGGGCAGGGGACCGCGAGCAGTACTTC	CASSFGGAGDREQYF
TRBV6-5	TRBD2	NA	TRBJ2-3	TGTGCCAGCAACCGGCGAAGACTAGCGGGAGGCGAAGGCACAGATACGCAGTATTTT	CASNRRRLAGGEGTDTQYF
TRBV7-9	TRBD2	NA	TRBJ2-3	TGTGCCAGCAGCCCCCACCGAGGAGCGGGAACAGATACGCAGTATTTT	CASSPHRGAGTDTQYF
TRBV20-1	NA	NA	TRBJ1-1	TGCAGTGCTAGGCGCGATGCGGGGGACACTGAAGCTTTCTTT	CSARRDAGDTEAFF
TRBV18	NA	few	TRBJ1-1	TGTGCCAGCTCACCAAGGGCGGGGGACACTGAAGCTTTCTTT	CASSPRAGDTEAFF
TRBV3-1	TRBD2	NA	TRBJ2-1	TGTGCCAGCAGCCAACAATATAGCGGGGGAAGGGATGAGCAGTTCTTC	CASSQQYSGGRDEQFF
TRBV7-8	NA	few	TRBJ2-1	TGTGCCAGCAGTCGGTTACAGGGCTCCTACAATGAGCAGTTCTTC	CASSRLQGSYNEQFF
TRBV12-3/TRBV12-4	NA	few	TRBJ2-3	TGTGCCAGCACTGTAGCGGCCTTGGGAGATACGCAGTATTTT	CASTVAALGDTQYF